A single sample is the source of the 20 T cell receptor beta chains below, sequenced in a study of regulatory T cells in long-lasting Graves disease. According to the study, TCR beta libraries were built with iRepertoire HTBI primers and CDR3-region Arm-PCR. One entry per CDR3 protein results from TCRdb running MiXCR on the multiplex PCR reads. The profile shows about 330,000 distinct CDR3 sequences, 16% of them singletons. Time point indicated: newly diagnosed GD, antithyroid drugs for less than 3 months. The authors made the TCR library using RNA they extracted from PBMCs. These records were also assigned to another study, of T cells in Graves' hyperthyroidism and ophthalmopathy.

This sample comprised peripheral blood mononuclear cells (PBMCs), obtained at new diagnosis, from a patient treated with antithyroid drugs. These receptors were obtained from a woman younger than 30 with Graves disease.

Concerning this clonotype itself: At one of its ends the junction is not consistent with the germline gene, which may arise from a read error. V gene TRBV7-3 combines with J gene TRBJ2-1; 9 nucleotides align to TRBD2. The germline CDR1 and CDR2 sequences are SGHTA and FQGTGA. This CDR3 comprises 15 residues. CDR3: CASNLVASGANEQFF. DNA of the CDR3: TGTGCCAGCAACTTAGTGGCTAGCGGGGCCAATGAGCAGTTCTTC.

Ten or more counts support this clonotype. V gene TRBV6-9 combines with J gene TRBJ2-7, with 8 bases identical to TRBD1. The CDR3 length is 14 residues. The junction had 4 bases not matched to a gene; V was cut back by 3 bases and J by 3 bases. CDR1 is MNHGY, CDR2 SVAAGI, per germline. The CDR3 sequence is CASSYRDRNYEQYF. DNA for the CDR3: TGTGCCAGCAGTTACCGGGACAGGAACTACGAGCAGTACTTC.

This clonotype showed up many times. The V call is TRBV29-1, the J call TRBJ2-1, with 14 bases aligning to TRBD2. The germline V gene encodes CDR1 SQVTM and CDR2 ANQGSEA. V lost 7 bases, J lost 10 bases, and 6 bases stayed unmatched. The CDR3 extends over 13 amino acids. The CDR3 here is CSAGTSGSNEQFF. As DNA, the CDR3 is TGCAGCGCCGGGACTAGCGGGAGTAACGAGCAGTTCTTC.

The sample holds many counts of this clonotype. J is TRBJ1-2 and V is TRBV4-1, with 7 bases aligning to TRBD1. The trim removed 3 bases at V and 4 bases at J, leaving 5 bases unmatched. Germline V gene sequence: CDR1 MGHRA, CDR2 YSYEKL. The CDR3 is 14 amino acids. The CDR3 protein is CASSHNDRVYGYTF. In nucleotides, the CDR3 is TGCGCCAGCAGCCACAACGACAGGGTCTATGGCTACACCTTC.

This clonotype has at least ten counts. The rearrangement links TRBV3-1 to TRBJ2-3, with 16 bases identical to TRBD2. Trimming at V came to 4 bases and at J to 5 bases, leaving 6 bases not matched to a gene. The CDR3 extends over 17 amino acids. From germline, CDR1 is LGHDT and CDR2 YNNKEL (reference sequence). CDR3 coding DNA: TGTGCCAGCAGCCCGGGACTAGCGGGGGGGCTTGTAGATACGCAGTATTTT. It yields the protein CASSPGLAGGLVDTQYF.

The CDR3 DNA sequence: TGTGCCAGCAGTTTAGGACGCGGGACAGGGGTTGGAAACACCATATATTTT. As protein: CASSLGRGTGVGNTIYF. V is TRBV12-3 or TRBV12-4 and J is TRBJ1-3, with 10 bases identical to TRBD1. J gave up 3 bases and V 1 base, and 6 bases lay outside the gene matches. CDR3 length: 17 amino acids.

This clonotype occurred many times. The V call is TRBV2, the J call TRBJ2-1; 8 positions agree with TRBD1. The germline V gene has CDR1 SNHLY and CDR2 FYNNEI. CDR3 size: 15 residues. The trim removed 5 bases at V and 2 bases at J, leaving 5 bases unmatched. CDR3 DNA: TGTGCCAGCAGTCCACAGGGGGTCGCCTACAATGAGCAGTTCTTC. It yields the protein CASSPQGVAYNEQFF. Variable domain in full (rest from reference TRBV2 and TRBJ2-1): EPEVTQTPSHQVTQMGQEVILRCVPISNHLYFYWYRQILGQKVEFLVSFYNNEISEKSEIFDDQFSVERPDGSNFTLKIRSTKLEDSAMYFCASSPQGVAYNEQFFGPGTRLTVL.

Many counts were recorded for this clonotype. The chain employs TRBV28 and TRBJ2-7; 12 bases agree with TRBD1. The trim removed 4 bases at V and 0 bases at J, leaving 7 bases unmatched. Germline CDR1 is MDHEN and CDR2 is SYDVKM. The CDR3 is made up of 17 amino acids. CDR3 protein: CASSSSQGQGASYEQYF. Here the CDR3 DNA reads TGTGCCAGCAGTTCATCACAGGGACAGGGGGCCTCCTACGAGCAGTACTTC.

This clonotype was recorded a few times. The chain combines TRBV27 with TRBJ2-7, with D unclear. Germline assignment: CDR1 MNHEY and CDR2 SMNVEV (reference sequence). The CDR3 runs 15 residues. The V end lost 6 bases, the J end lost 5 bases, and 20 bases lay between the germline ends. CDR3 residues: CASSYTLSQRNEQYF. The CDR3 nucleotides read TGTGCCAGCAGCTACACACTATCCCAACGGAACGAGCAGTACTTC.

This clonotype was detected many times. The CDR3 DNA follows: TGTGCCAGCAGCTTAGATCTTCGGTCTCGCGGTCAGCCCCAGCATTTT. Amino acids: CASSLDLRSRGQPQHF. The V and J genes are TRBV7-8 and TRBJ1-5; D is ambiguous. This CDR3 is built from 16 residues. V lost 1 base and J 6 bases, leaving 16 bases between the germline ends. Looked up from germline, CDR1 is SGHVS and CDR2 is FQNEAQ.

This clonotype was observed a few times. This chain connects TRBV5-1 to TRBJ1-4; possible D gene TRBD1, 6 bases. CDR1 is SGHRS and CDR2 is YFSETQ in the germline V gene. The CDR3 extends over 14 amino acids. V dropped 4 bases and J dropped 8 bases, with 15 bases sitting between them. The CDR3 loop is CASSPGAGGEKLFF. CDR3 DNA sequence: TGCGCCAGCAGCCCGGGGGCCGGTGGCGAAAAACTGTTTTTT.

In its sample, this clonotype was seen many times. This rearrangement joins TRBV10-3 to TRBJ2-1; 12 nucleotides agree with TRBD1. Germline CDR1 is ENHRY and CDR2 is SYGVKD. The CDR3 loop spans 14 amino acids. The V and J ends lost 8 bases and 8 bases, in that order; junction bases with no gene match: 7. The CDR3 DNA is TGTGCCATCGGGATGGGACAGGGGGCCTATGAGCAGTTCTTC. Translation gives CAIGMGQGAYEQFF.

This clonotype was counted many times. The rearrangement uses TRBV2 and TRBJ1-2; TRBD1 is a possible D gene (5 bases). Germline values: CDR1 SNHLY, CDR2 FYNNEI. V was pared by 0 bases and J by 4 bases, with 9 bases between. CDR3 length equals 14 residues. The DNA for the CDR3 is TGTGCCAGCAGTGAAGCGCTTAGGGGCTATGGCTACACCTTC. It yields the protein CASSEALRGYGYTF.

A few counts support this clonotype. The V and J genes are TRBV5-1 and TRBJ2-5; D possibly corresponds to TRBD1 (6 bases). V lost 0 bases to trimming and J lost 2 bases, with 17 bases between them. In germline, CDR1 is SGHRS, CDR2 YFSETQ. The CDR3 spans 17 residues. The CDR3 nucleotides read TGCGCCAGCAGCTTGGTAGTTAAGACAGGCCCTCAAGAGACCCAGTACTTC. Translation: CASSLVVKTGPQETQYF.

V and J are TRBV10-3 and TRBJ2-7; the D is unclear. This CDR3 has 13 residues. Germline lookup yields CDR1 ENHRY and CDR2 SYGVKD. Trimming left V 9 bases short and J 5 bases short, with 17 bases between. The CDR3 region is CAIRTNPNHEQYF. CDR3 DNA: TGTGCCATAAGGACCAACCCTAACCACGAGCAGTACTTC.

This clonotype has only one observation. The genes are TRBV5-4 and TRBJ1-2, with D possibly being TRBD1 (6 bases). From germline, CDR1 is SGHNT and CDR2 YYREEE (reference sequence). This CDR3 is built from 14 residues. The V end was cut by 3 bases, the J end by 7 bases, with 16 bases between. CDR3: CASSSLGAGAGYTF. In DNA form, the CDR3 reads TGTGCCAGCAGCTCCTTAGGGGCAGGGGCTGGCTACACCTTC.

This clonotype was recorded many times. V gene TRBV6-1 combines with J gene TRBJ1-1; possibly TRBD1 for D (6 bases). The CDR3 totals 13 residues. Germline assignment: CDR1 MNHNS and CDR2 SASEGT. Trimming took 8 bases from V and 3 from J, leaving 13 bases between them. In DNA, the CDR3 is TGTGCCAGCGACAGGACCCCAGACACTGAAGCTTTCTTT. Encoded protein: CASDRTPDTEAFF.

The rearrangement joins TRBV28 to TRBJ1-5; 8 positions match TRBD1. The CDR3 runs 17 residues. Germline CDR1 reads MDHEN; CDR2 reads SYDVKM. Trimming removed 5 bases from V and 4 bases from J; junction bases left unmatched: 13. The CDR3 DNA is TGTGCCAGCAGTGTGCCCGGTGACAGGGGAGGGAATCAGCCCCAGCATTTT. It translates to CASSVPGDRGGNQPQHF.

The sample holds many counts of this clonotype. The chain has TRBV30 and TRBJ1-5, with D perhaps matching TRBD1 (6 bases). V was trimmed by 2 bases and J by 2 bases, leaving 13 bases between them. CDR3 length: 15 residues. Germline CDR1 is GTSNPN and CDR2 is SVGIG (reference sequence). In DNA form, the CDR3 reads TGTGCCTGGAGTCTCGGGGGCGTCGGCAATCAGCCCCAGCATTTT. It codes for CAWSLGGVGNQPQHF.

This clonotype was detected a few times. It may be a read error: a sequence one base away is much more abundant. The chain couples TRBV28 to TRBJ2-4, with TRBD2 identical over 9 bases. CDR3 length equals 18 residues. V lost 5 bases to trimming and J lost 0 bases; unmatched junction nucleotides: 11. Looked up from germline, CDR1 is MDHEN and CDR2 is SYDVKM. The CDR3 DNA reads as TGTGCCAGCAGTCCGCCCAGCGGGGGGCCAATAGCCAAAAACATTCAGTACTTC. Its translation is CASSPPSGGPIAKNIQYF. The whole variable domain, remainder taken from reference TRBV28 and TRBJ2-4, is DVKVTQSSRYLVKRTGEKVFLECVQDMDHENMFWYRQDPGLGLRLIYFSYDVKMKEKGDIPEGYSVSREKKERFSLILESASTNQTSMYLCASSPPSGGPIAKNIQYFGAGTRLSVL.